The rows below give T cell receptor beta chains drawn from one sample of a study of radiation and T cells in renal cell carcinoma. Clones were read by immunoSEQ multiplex PCR, and TCRdb kept only the in-frame ones, dropping some. Here the sample spans 100,000 to 150,000 clones, approximately 82% being singletons. The material was blood, obtained from a patient whose treatment included radiotherapy and nephrectomy. The receptors were sampled from a woman aged 60 to 75 with renal cell carcinoma. Both conserved end residues are part of each CDR3. Fields, in order: D gene, V gene, J gene, clone size, CDR3 DNA, CDR3 protein. The D gene is left open where the match is weak. Clone sizes are given selectively: once, few, many, or a class where the clone is expanded.

-	TRBV9	TRBJ1-2	few	TGTGCCAGCAGCGTAGTAACCCATGGCTACACCTTC	CASSVVTHGYTF
TRBD1	TRBV20-1	TRBJ2-7	once	TGCAGTGCTAGAGAGGGGCAGGGGGTATACTTC	CSAREGQGVYF
-	TRBV15	TRBJ1-6	-	TGTGCCACCAGCAGCTGGCTTAATTCACCCCTCCACTTT	CATSSWLNSPLHF
-	TRBV4-1	TRBJ1-1	few	TGCGCCAGCAGCTTCCGACAGTCCACTGAAGCTTTCTTT	CASSFRQSTEAFF
-	TRBV29-1	TRBJ1-1	-	TGCAGCGTCGGACCCCCTCGGACTGAAGCTTTCTTT	CSVGPPRTEAFF
-	TRBV7-2	TRBJ2-2	-	TGTGCCAGCAGCTTAGAACTCGTGCCCGGGGAGCTGTTTTTT	CASSLELVPGELFF
-	TRBV6-4	TRBJ2-2	-	TGTGCCAGCAGCCTTAGTGGGACGGCCGGGGAGCTGTTTTTT	CASSLSGTAGELFF
TRBD2	TRBV2	TRBJ2-5	-	TGTGCCAGCAGTGAATGGGTAGCGGGGGGAGAGACCCAGTACTTC	CASSEWVAGGETQYF
TRBD1	TRBV9	TRBJ2-2	-	TGTGCCAGCAGCGCCGCAGGGGGCTTGACCGGGGAGCTGTTTTTT	CASSAAGGLTGELFF
-	TRBV9	TRBJ2-3	-	TGTGCCAGCAGCGTAGACAGAGCAGATACGCAGTATTTT	CASSVDRADTQYF
-	TRBV4-2	TRBJ1-3	-	TGTGCCAGCAGCCAACCTCAAATACAGAGCTCTGGAAACACCATATATTTT	CASSQPQIQSSGNTIYF
-	TRBV30	TRBJ2-5	few	TGTGCCTGGACACCACGAGGGGAGACCCAGTACTTC	CAWTPRGETQYF
TRBD2	TRBV5-4	TRBJ2-2	-	TGTGCCAGCAGCTTACCGGGACTAGCGGGAGTACGTGGCACCGGGGAGCTGTTTTTT	CASSLPGLAGVRGTGELFF
TRBD1	TRBV19	TRBJ1-2	-	TGTGCCAGTAGTGTTGACAGGGCCCCCAGCTATGGCTACACCTTC	CASSVDRAPSYGYTF
TRBD1	TRBV5-5	TRBJ1-4	few	TGTGCCAGCAGCCCCTGGGACAGGGGGGGCGAAAAACTGTTTTTT	CASSPWDRGGEKLFF
TRBD1	TRBV6-5	TRBJ1-5	-	TGTGCCAGCAGTGATACAGGGGAGCGTCAGCCCCAGCATTTT	CASSDTGERQPQHF
-	TRBV5-1	TRBJ1-1	-	TGCGCCAGCAGCTTGGGGACACAGATCAACACTGAAGCTTTCTTT	CASSLGTQINTEAFF
TRBD2	TRBV7-3	TRBJ2-2	-	TGTGCCAGCAGCACCAGTAGCGGGGTTGGCACCGGGGAGCTGTTTTTT	CASSTSSGVGTGELFF